The 23 T cell receptor beta chains reported below all come from one sample, sequenced in a study of blood T cells in healthy people across ages. A second about 6 to 11 cycle PCR used barcoded and J-beta primers. TCRdb processed the 5' RACE reads anew with MiXCR; each CDR3 protein has one entry. Of 730,000 or so distinct CDR3 sequences in the sample, roughly 41% were seen once. The source material was blood. The receptors shown here come from a man older than 75 in good health.

Note on this clonotype: A read error is possible here, since a much larger clone lies one base away. The rearrangement links TRBV12-3 or TRBV12-4 to TRBJ2-6; D is ambiguous. There are 15 residues in the CDR3. Here the CDR3 DNA reads TGTACCAGCAGTTTGTCGGTCTCTGGGGCCAACGTCCTGACTTTC. Its translation: CTSSLSVSGANVLTF.

The V and J genes are TRBV3-1 and TRBJ1-5; 7 bases are a match to TRBD1. The CDR3 spans 16 residues. With V trimmed by 1 base and J by 7 bases, 10 bases remained unmatched. Germline CDR1 reads LGHDT; CDR2 reads YNNKEL (reference sequence). CDR3 sequence reads: CASSQGSLTGLQPQHF. The DNA of the CDR3 is TGTGCCAGCAGCCAAGGGTCCCTGACAGGGTTGCAGCCCCAGCATTTT.

The CDR3 spells CSARGGEDYNEQFF. CDR3 DNA: TGCAGTGCTAGAGGGGGCGAAGACTACAATGAGCAGTTCTTC. The chain has TRBV20-1 and TRBJ2-1; tentative D call: TRBD1 (5 bases). From germline, CDR1 is DFQATT and CDR2 SNEGSKA (reference sequence). V lost 1 base and J 3 bases, leaving 10 bases between the germline ends. The CDR3 loop spans 14 amino acids.

The chain uses TRBV28 and TRBJ2-1; 7 nucleotides agree with TRBD2. Germline CDR1 and CDR2: MDHEN and SYDVKM. The CDR3 has 15 amino acids. The J segment lost 7 bases and the V segment lost 6 bases, leaving 12 bases of the junction unmatched. CDR3 protein: CASSRLLAHGNEQFF. In nucleotides, the CDR3 is TGTGCCAGCAGCCGCCTACTAGCGCACGGGAATGAGCAGTTCTTC.

This sequence joins TRBV6-6 and TRBJ2-1; D might be TRBD2 (6 bases). The germline V gene encodes CDR1 MNHNY and CDR2 SVGAGI (reference sequence). V was clipped by 7 bases and J by 4 bases, with 11 bases between them. CDR3 length: 13 residues. The CDR3: CASTETSYNEQFF. The CDR3 DNA follows: TGTGCCAGCACCGAGACTAGTTACAATGAGCAGTTCTTC.

The chain is built from TRBV15 and TRBJ2-7, with 10 bases identical to TRBD1. The trim removed 3 bases at V and 1 base at J, leaving 3 bases unmatched. Germline V gene data show CDR1 as LNHNV and CDR2 as YYDKDF (reference sequence). This CDR3 comprises 15 residues. CDR3 residues: CATSSGQGGSYEQYF. The CDR3 nucleotides are TGTGCCACCAGCAGCGGACAGGGGGGGTCCTACGAGCAGTACTTC.

A few counts support this clonotype. The chain couples TRBV27 to TRBJ2-3; TRBD1 matches 9 bases. From germline, CDR1 is MNHEY and CDR2 SMNVEV (reference sequence). The V segment lost 5 bases and the J segment 6 bases; nucleotides outside the gene matches: 12. The CDR3 extends over 16 amino acids. In nucleotides, the CDR3 is TGTGCCAGCAGTCCGGGGACAGGGACCACTCCGGATACGCAGTATTTT. Amino acids: CASSPGTGTTPDTQYF.

This clonotype was observed many times. CDR3 nucleotides: TGCAGTGCTAAAAGGGACCCAACTAATGAAAAACTGTTTTTT. Its protein is CSAKRDPTNEKLFF. V is TRBV20-1 and J is TRBJ1-4; D is perhaps TRBD1 (5 bases). This CDR3 has 14 residues. Per germline, CDR1 DFQATT and CDR2 SNEGSKA (reference sequence). The V end was cut by 4 bases, the J end by 0 bases, with 9 bases between.

This clonotype was seen a few times. The chain links TRBV5-5 to TRBJ1-1; no firm D call. Per germline, CDR1 SGHKS and CDR2 YYEKEE (reference sequence). The CDR3 covers 14 residues. Trimming took off 1 base at V and 2 bases at J, with 9 bases between the two ends. CDR3 nucleotide sequence: TGTGCCAGCAGCTTGTGGCGGAGAAACACTGAAGCTTTCTTT. Amino acid sequence: CASSLWRRNTEAFF.

The rearrangement links TRBV7-9 to TRBJ2-5, with TRBD1 identical over 8 bases. The V gene's germline CDR1 is SEHNR and CDR2 FQNEAQ (reference sequence). J was trimmed by 3 bases and V by 5 bases; bases with no gene match: 11. This CDR3 is built from 16 residues. The CDR3 sequence: CASSNPVGQEKETQYF. CDR3 bases: TGTGCCAGCAGCAATCCCGTGGGACAGGAGAAAGAGACCCAGTACTTC.

This clonotype has only a few counts. The V call is TRBV6-2 or TRBV6-3, the J call TRBJ2-2; maybe TRBD2 (5 bases). Trimming shortened V by 0 bases and J by 6 bases, and 14 bases separated the two germline ends. The CDR3 has 16 amino acids. Germline assignment: CDR1 MNHEY and CDR2 SVGEGT. The CDR3 loop is CASSYSSSAGSGELFF. CDR3 sequence (DNA): TGTGCCAGCAGTTACTCGAGTAGCGCCGGTTCCGGGGAGCTGTTTTTT.

The sample holds a few counts of this clonotype. The chain combines TRBV7-2 with TRBJ2-1; D is possibly TRBD2 (5 bases). The CDR3 contains 16 residues. The ends were cut back, 0 bases at V and 5 bases at J, with 14 bases in the middle. Germline V gene sequence: CDR1 SGHTA, CDR2 FQGNSA. The DNA of the CDR3 is TGTGCCAGCAGCTTAGCACTTCGAGGGAGTGACAATGAGCAGTTCTTC. Its translation is CASSLALRGSDNEQFF.

The chain couples TRBV12-3 or TRBV12-4 to TRBJ2-3; D tentatively fits TRBD1 or TRBD2 (5 bases each). Between the trimmed V and J ends, which lost 0 bases and 4 bases, there was a span of 11 bases. The CDR3 spans 15 residues. CDR3 in DNA: TGTGCCAGCAGTTTAGCGGGGGTTGGCGCAGATACGCAGTATTTT. Its translation is CASSLAGVGADTQYF.

V gene TRBV9 combines with J gene TRBJ2-3; D is possibly TRBD2 (6 bases). With 4 bases removed from V and 4 bases from J, the gap between germline ends came to 25 bases. The CDR3 has 18 amino acids. Germline V lookup: CDR1 SGDLS, CDR2 YYNGEE. CDR3 nucleotides: TGTGCCAGCAGCCCGGGGTTGGGAGGCGGGGTTAACGCAGATACGCAGTATTTT. Its translation is CASSPGLGGGVNADTQYF.

The chain carries TRBV25-1 and TRBJ2-3; D remains ambiguous. Looked up from germline, CDR1 is MGHDK and CDR2 is SYGVNS. V was shortened by 4 bases and J by 7 bases, with 15 bases between the two germline ends. CDR3 length equals 14 residues. The CDR3 is CASSGGLRTYTQYF. CDR3 nucleotide sequence: TGTGCCAGCAGTGGAGGTCTCCGGACCTATACGCAGTATTTT.

V is TRBV12-3 or TRBV12-4 and J is TRBJ1-6, with D perhaps TRBD1 (6 bases). The CDR3 length is 13 residues. V dropped 2 bases and J dropped 11 bases, with 10 bases sitting between them. CDR3 loop: CASSLKGGAPLHF. DNA for the CDR3: TGTGCCAGCAGTTTAAAAGGGGGGGCACCCCTCCACTTT.

This clonotype has just a few counts. This chain joins TRBV7-3 and TRBJ2-3, with D perhaps matching TRBD2 (6 bases). The CDR3 spans 15 residues. Between the trimmed V and J ends, which lost 5 bases and 0 bases, there was a span of 12 bases. CDR1 is SGHTA, CDR2 FQGTGA, per germline. The DNA for the CDR3 is TGTGCCAGCAGCCAACTGGCGGGGAGCACAGATACGCAGTATTTT. It translates to CASSQLAGSTDTQYF.

V is TRBV5-1 and J is TRBJ2-3; 9 bases are a match to TRBD1. The junction had 7 bases not matched to a gene; V was cut back by 4 bases and J by 1 base. In germline, CDR1 is SGHRS, CDR2 YFSETQ. The CDR3 loop spans 16 amino acids. The CDR3 nucleotides read TGCGCCAGCAGCACCCAGGACAGGGGTGGCACAGATACGCAGTATTTT. This encodes CASSTQDRGGTDTQYF.

The CDR3 bases are TGTGCCAGCGCCTACAGGGGGCGGAGGGAAGATACGCAGTATTTT. Encoded protein: CASAYRGRREDTQYF. The chain employs TRBV25-1 and TRBJ2-3; 9 nucleotides align to TRBD1. CDR1 is MGHDK and CDR2 is SYGVNS in the germline V gene. The CDR3 spans 15 residues. J lost 5 bases, V lost 8 bases, and 11 bases had no gene match.

About this clonotype: At one end the junction does not follow the germline gene, possibly because of a read error. J is TRBJ2-3 and V is TRBV20-1; D is perhaps TRBD1 or TRBD2 (5 bases each). The CDR3 sequence is 16 residues long. Looked up from germline, CDR1 is DFQATT and CDR2 is SNEGSKA (reference sequence). In nucleotides, the CDR3 is TGCTGTGCTAGTCTGGAGCGGCTAGGGGTTACAGATACGCAGTATTTT. Protein product: CCASLERLGVTDTQYF.

The J gene is TRBJ2-7, the V gene TRBV20-1; tentatively, D is TRBD1 (6 bases). The CDR3 totals 13 residues. The V gene's germline CDR1 is DFQATT and CDR2 SNEGSKA (reference sequence). With 6 bases removed from V and 2 bases from J, the gap between germline ends came to 14 bases. The CDR3 nucleotides are TGCAGTGCCCTTCAGACAGGTACCTACGAGCAGTACTTC. This encodes CSALQTGTYEQYF.

The chain has TRBV2 and TRBJ2-1; D is undetermined. Trimming left V 3 bases short and J 0 bases short, with 12 bases between. From germline, CDR1 is SNHLY and CDR2 FYNNEI. The CDR3 contains 16 residues. Here the CDR3 DNA reads TGTGCCAGCAGTGAGTCCGACGCTGGCTCCTACAATGAGCAGTTCTTC. This sequence encodes CASSESDAGSYNEQFF.

The V and J genes are TRBV10-1 and TRBJ2-3, with D perhaps matching TRBD2 (6 bases). This CDR3 contains 14 residues. Per germline, CDR1 WNHNN and CDR2 SYGVQD (reference sequence). The ends were cut back, 6 bases at V and 5 bases at J, with 15 bases in the middle. In DNA, the CDR3 is TGCGCCAGCAGCGAAACGGGGGTTCGAGATACGCAGTATTTT. Protein product: CASSETGVRDTQYF.